A single sample gave rise to the 7 T cell receptor beta chains below, sequenced in a study of Ad26.COV2.S vaccination and SARS-CoV-2 variants. This sample's treatment: about 20 received Ad26.COV2.S at low or high dose, single or two shots; roughly five received placebo; per-sample allocation not given. At day 63 after the first vaccine or placebo injection, samples were drawn. TCRdb's table, derived via immunoSEQ multiplex PCR, lists solely in-frame clones and lacks some. The data contain approximately 460,000 clones, approximately 90% of them singletons. Here the sequenced sample was peripheral blood, taken in a trial of Ad26.COV2.S vaccine versus placebo. These receptors were obtained from a person aged 18-65 years who received the Ad26.COV2.S COVID-19 vaccine or a placebo.

The chain combines TRBV6-1 with TRBJ2-3; either TRBD1 or TRBD2 may fit D (5 bases each). In germline, CDR1 is MNHNS, CDR2 SASEGT. This CDR3 is 16 amino acids long. The V and J ends lost 4 bases and 4 bases respectively, with 18 bases between them. CDR3 sequence (DNA): TGTGCCAGCAGTGTTTGGGGGAGTAGTTCCGCAGATACGCAGTATTTT. It encodes CASSVWGSSSADTQYF.

This clone has more than one count but fewer than ten. V is TRBV15 and J is TRBJ1-5; 7 bases are shared with TRBD1. CDR1 is LNHNV and CDR2 is YYDKDF in the germline V gene (reference sequence). The CDR3 is made up of 14 amino acids. J gave up 7 bases and V 1 base, and 4 bases lay outside the gene matches. This CDR3 reads CATSRVGTAQPQHF. The CDR3 DNA is TGTGCCACCAGCAGAGTCGGGACAGCACAGCCCCAGCATTTT. Together with reference TRBV15 and TRBJ1-5, the CDR3 gives the full variable domain: DAMVIQNPRYQVTQFGKPVTLSCSQTLNHNVMYWYQQKSSQAPKLLFHYYDKDFNNEADTPDNFQSRRPNTSFCFLDIRSPGLGDTAMYLCATSRVGTAQPQHFGDGTRLSIL.

The V gene is TRBV14, the J gene TRBJ2-2; no definite D call. V lost 0 bases and J lost 1, with 12 bases in between. The CDR3 runs to 17 residues. Germline-derived CDR1 and CDR2 are SGHDN and FVKESK. DNA for the CDR3: TGTGCCAGCAGCCAAGATCGACGATTGGGGAACACCGGGGAGCTGTTTTTT. Residues: CASSQDRRLGNTGELFF. Variable domain in full (rest from reference TRBV14 and TRBJ2-2): EAGVTQFPSHSVIEKGQTVTLRCDPISGHDNLYWYRRVMGKEIKFLLHFVKESKQDESGMPNNRFLAERTGGTYSTLKVQPAELEDSGVYFCASSQDRRLGNTGELFFGEGSRLTVL.

This clone was seen only a few times. J is TRBJ1-5 and V is TRBV20-1; the match to TRBD1 covers 8 bases. Trimming at V came to 3 bases and at J to 0 bases, leaving 4 bases not matched to a gene. This CDR3 region has 15 residues. Germline V gene sequence: CDR1 DFQATT, CDR2 SNEGSKA (reference sequence). DNA of the CDR3: TGCAGTGCTAGTGACAGGGGTTATAGCAATCAGCCCCAGCATTTT. Protein product: CSASDRGYSNQPQHF.

This CDR3 is CASRPSTDTQYF. The CDR3 DNA sequence: TGTGCCAGCAGACCATCCACAGATACGCAGTATTTT. J is TRBJ2-3 and V is TRBV7-9; no definite D call. V gave up 6 bases and J gave up 2 bases, with 6 bases separating them. Germline V gene lookup returns CDR1 SEHNR and CDR2 FQNEAQ (reference sequence). The CDR3 spans 12 residues.

The chain links TRBV18 to TRBJ2-2; TRBD1 matches at 12 bases. V lost 3 bases and J lost 7; bases outside the gene matches: 6. This CDR3 is built from 16 residues. Germline V gives CDR1 KGHSH, CDR2 LQKENI. In DNA, the CDR3 is TGTGCCAGCTCACCCGGGACAGGGGGCGATAACGGGGAGCTGTTTTTT. This encodes CASSPGTGGDNGELFF.

V and J are TRBV7-3 and TRBJ2-1; 11 nucleotides align to TRBD2. Germline CDR1 SGHTA, CDR2 FQGTGA. J was trimmed by 8 bases and V by 6 bases; bases with no gene match: 6. This CDR3 is built from 14 residues. CDR3 in amino acids: CASSQLAGAHEQFF. The CDR3 DNA reads TGTGCCAGCAGTCAACTAGCGGGAGCGCATGAGCAGTTCTTC. The full variable domain, completed using reference TRBV7-3 and TRBJ2-1, is GAGVSQTPSNKVTEKGKYVELRCDPISGHTALYWYRQSLGQGPEFLIYFQGTGAADDSGLPNDRFFAVRPEGSVSTLKIQRTERGDSAVYLCASSQLAGAHEQFFGPGTRLTVL.